Listed here is a single T cell receptor beta chain. Its antigen remains unknown. The data were obtained in a study of monozygotic twins with inflammatory bowel disease. Germline loops: CDR1 SGHTA, CDR2 FQGNSA. This CDR3 contains 12 residues. TCRdb reprocessed the 5' RACE reads, with one entry per CDR3 protein and no DNA. Recorded for this sample: 170,000 or so distinct CDR3 sequences. Study-level findings and limits: Among T cells, the various subtypes were not distinguishable. IBD patients shared fewer clonotypes with other individuals than healthy twins, especially patients with disease activity signs.

The V and J genes are TRBV7-2 and TRBJ2-3. The sequencing input was blood. This TCR was sampled from a human donor with ulcerative colitis or Crohn's disease, or a healthy co-twin of an affected twin (not recorded which). CDR3 loop: CASSLVMGTQYF.